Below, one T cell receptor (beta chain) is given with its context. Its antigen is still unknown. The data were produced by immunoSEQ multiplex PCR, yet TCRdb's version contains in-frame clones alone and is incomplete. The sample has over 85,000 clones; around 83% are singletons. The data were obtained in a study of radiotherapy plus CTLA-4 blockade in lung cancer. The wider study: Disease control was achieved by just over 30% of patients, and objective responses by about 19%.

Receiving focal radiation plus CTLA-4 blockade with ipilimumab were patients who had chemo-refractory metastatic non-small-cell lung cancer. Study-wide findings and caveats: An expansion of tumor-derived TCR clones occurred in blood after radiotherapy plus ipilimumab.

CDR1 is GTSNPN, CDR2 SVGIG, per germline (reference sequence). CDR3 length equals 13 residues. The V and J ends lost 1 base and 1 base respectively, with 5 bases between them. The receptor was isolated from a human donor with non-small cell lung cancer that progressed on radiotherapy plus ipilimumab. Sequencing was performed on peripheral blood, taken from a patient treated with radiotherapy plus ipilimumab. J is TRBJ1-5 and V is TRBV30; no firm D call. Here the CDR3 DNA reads TGTGCCTGGAGTGGGAAGAGCAATCAGCCCCAGCATTTT. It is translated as CAWSGKSNQPQHF.